These T cell receptor beta chains were read from a single sample in a study of cytomegalovirus exposure and HLA in healthy donors. The repertoire was sequenced with immunoSEQ multiplex PCR; TCRdb's copy has only in-frame clones and lacks some. The data hold approximately 170,000 clones, with 80% to 90% observed a single time. Sequencing used PBMCs. These receptors came from a man in his thirties or forties in good health and CMV-seropositive. Each CDR3 is given with its conserved first and last residue. The D gene is left open where the match is weak. Size tells how often a clone was seen (once, few, many) or the class of an expanded clone, and some rows leave it out.

D gene: .
V gene: TRBV7-8
clone size: .
CDR3 length: 15
J gene: TRBJ1-5
CDR3 DNA: TGTGCCAGCAGCCAGTCGACAGGTTACAATCAGCCCCAGCATTTT
CDR3 protein: CASSQSTGYNQPQHF

D gene: .
V gene: TRBV4-3
clone size: .
CDR3 length: 14
J gene: TRBJ2-1
CDR3 DNA: TGCGCCAGCAGCCAGGGTGCAGGACTTAATGAGCAGTTCTTC
CDR3 protein: CASSQGAGLNEQFF

D gene: .
V gene: TRBV7-8
clone size: .
CDR3 length: 16
J gene: TRBJ2-5
CDR3 DNA: TGTGCCACCTCTGGGTTAGCCTTTAAGCGGGAAGAGACCCAGTACTTC
CDR3 protein: CATSGLAFKREETQYF

D gene: .
V gene: TRBV6-1
clone size: .
CDR3 length: 12
J gene: TRBJ2-7
CDR3 DNA: TGTGCCAGCAGTGACAGGGTTCGAGAGCAGTACTTC
CDR3 protein: CASSDRVREQYF

D gene: TRBD2
V gene: TRBV5-1
clone size: .
CDR3 length: 16
J gene: TRBJ2-5
CDR3 DNA: TGCGCCAGCAGCTTGGGTCTAGCGGGAGGGCAAGAGACCCAGTACTTC
CDR3 protein: CASSLGLAGGQETQYF

D gene: TRBD1
V gene: TRBV19
clone size: .
CDR3 length: 15
J gene: TRBJ2-7
CDR3 DNA: TGTGCCAGTGTAAAGTGGGACAGTGATACCTACGAGCAGTACTTC
CDR3 protein: CASVKWDSDTYEQYF

D gene: .
V gene: TRBV10-2
clone size: .
CDR3 length: 13
J gene: TRBJ1-2
CDR3 DNA: TGCGCCAGCAGTGAGATGGCTTACTATGGCTACACCTTC
CDR3 protein: CASSEMAYYGYTF

D gene: TRBD2
V gene: TRBV4-2
clone size: .
CDR3 length: 16
J gene: TRBJ2-3
CDR3 DNA: TGTGCCAGCAGCCAAGGACTAGCGGCAACCTCAGATACGCAGTATTTT
CDR3 protein: CASSQGLAATSDTQYF

D gene: TRBD2
V gene: TRBV23-1
clone size: .
CDR3 length: 16
J gene: TRBJ2-7
CDR3 DNA: TGCGCCAGCAGTCAATCGGGACTAGCGGAGCCATACGAGCAGTACTTC
CDR3 protein: CASSQSGLAEPYEQYF

D gene: TRBD1
V gene: TRBV18
clone size: .
CDR3 length: 15
J gene: TRBJ1-5
CDR3 DNA: TGTGCCAGCTCAGCTAGACAGGGGCAGGGTCAGCCCCAGCATTTT
CDR3 protein: CASSARQGQGQPQHF

D gene: TRBD1
V gene: TRBV4-2
clone size: .
CDR3 length: 14
J gene: TRBJ2-1
CDR3 DNA: TGTGCCAGCAGCCCCCAAGACAGGGCGGATGAGCAGTTCTTC
CDR3 protein: CASSPQDRADEQFF

D gene: TRBD2
V gene: TRBV29-1
clone size: .
CDR3 length: 18
J gene: TRBJ2-1
CDR3 DNA: TGCAGCGTTTATGGCGTTAGCGGGAGGGCAAGCTCCTACAATGAGCAGTTCTTC
CDR3 protein: CSVYGVSGRASSYNEQFF

D gene: .
V gene: TRBV29-1
clone size: .
CDR3 length: 13
J gene: TRBJ2-1
CDR3 DNA: TGCAGCGTTGAGGGGAGATCCTACAATGAGCAGTTCTTC
CDR3 protein: CSVEGRSYNEQFF

D gene: .
V gene: TRBV7-9
clone size: .
CDR3 length: 13
J gene: TRBJ2-3
CDR3 DNA: TGTTCCAGCAGCTCGCGGGTTTGGGGTACGCAGTATTTT
CDR3 protein: CSSSSRVWGTQYF

D gene: .
V gene: TRBV18
clone size: few
CDR3 length: 14
J gene: TRBJ2-1
CDR3 DNA: TGTGCCAGCTCACCAACTTCGGGAGTGGGTGAGCAGTTCTTC
CDR3 protein: CASSPTSGVGEQFF

D gene: .
V gene: TRBV11-3
clone size: .
CDR3 length: 12
J gene: TRBJ2-5
CDR3 DNA: TGTGCCAGCAGCTTAGCCGGGGAGACCCAGTACTTC
CDR3 protein: CASSLAGETQYF

D gene: .
V gene: TRBV20-1
clone size: .
CDR3 length: 10
J gene: TRBJ1-1
CDR3 DNA: TGCAGTGCTTGGGGGGTAGGAGCTTTCTTT
CDR3 protein: CSAWGVGAFF

D gene: .
V gene: TRBV5-4
clone size: .
CDR3 length: 15
J gene: TRBJ2-3
CDR3 DNA: TGTGCCAGCAGACCTGACGGAGCTAGCACAGATACGCAGTATTTT
CDR3 protein: CASRPDGASTDTQYF

D gene: TRBD1
V gene: TRBV7-2
clone size: .
CDR3 length: 16
J gene: TRBJ2-5
CDR3 DNA: TGTGCCAGCAGTCGACAGGGGTCCGCGTGGCAAGAGACCCAGTACTTC
CDR3 protein: CASSRQGSAWQETQYF

D gene: TRBD2
V gene: TRBV29-1
clone size: .
CDR3 length: 14
J gene: TRBJ2-3
CDR3 DNA: TGCAGCGTTGAAGATCGCGGGAGAAGGGATACGCAGTATTTT
CDR3 protein: CSVEDRGRRDTQYF

D gene: TRBD1
V gene: TRBV7-9
clone size: few
CDR3 length: 17
J gene: TRBJ1-2
CDR3 DNA: TGTGCCAGCAGCTTAGGGCCGGGACAGGGCTTGGCGTATGGCTACACCTTC
CDR3 protein: CASSLGPGQGLAYGYTF

D gene: .
V gene: TRBV19
clone size: once
CDR3 length: 14
J gene: TRBJ2-1
CDR3 DNA: TGTGCCAGTATGGCTAGCGACTCCTACAATGAGCAGTTCTTC
CDR3 protein: CASMASDSYNEQFF

D gene: .
V gene: TRBV11-3
clone size: .
CDR3 length: 13
J gene: TRBJ1-1
CDR3 DNA: TGTGCCAGCAGCTCGGACAGTCGAGCTGAAGCTTTCTTT
CDR3 protein: CASSSDSRAEAFF

D gene: TRBD1
V gene: TRBV7-9
clone size: .
CDR3 length: 14
J gene: TRBJ2-7
CDR3 DNA: TGTGCCAGCAGCTCGGACAGGATCTCCTACGAGCAGTACTTC
CDR3 protein: CASSSDRISYEQYF

D gene: .
V gene: TRBV25-1
clone size: .
CDR3 length: 15
J gene: TRBJ1-1
CDR3 DNA: TGTGCCAGCAGTGATTCCGGGAAAATGAACACTGAAGCTTTCTTT
CDR3 protein: CASSDSGKMNTEAFF

D gene: TRBD1
V gene: TRBV18
clone size: .
CDR3 length: 13
J gene: TRBJ1-1
CDR3 DNA: TGTGCCAGCTCCCCGACAGGGGGCATAACGGCTTTCTTT
CDR3 protein: CASSPTGGITAFF

D gene: TRBD2
V gene: TRBV19
clone size: once
CDR3 length: 18
J gene: TRBJ2-3
CDR3 DNA: TGTGCCAGTACCATAGGACTAGCGGGAGCGAGGAACACAGATACGCAGTATTTT
CDR3 protein: CASTIGLAGARNTDTQYF

D gene: .
V gene: TRBV18
clone size: .
CDR3 length: 18
J gene: TRBJ1-3
CDR3 DNA: TGTGCCAGCTCACCACTAGGATCAGGAAGAGTTTCTGGAAACACCATATATTTT
CDR3 protein: CASSPLGSGRVSGNTIYF